Reported below is one T cell receptor beta chain. The clone's antigen remains unknown. Base qualities are not provided; no much larger clone lies one nucleotide away. This sample was included in a study (dated by TCRdb to the mid-2010s). A note on the overall study: The study set out to test whether tumor-infiltrating Tregs in breast cancer get recruited from blood Tregs or are instead converted in situ from other CD4+ T cell subsets. Beyond this particular receptor, the publication reports: In terms of TCR gene usage, tumor memory CD4+ T cells clustered together with blood and lymph node memory CD4+ cells, as well as with lymph node naive CD4+ cells. Rather than covering whole repertoires, validation in the larger cohort was restricted to a single TCR beta V-J rearrangement. Tumor-infiltrating Treg TCR alpha and beta sequences overlapped most with tumor naive CD4+ T cells, then with blood naive CD4+ T cells.

The trim is 0 bases for V and 0 bases for J, with a gap of 15 bases between the germline ends. Including cysteine and phenylalanine, the CDR3 has 17 amino acids. CDR3 DNA only is kept here, 51 bases in frame from base 1. The germline V gene encodes CDR1 SGHRS and CDR2 YFSETQ. Full-length TCR variable regions were amplified by 5' RACE PCR with constant-region reverse primers, followed by semi-nested PCR with Nested Universal Primer A. The ReliaPrep RNA Cell Miniprep System was used to extract total RNA, which was then reverse transcribed into 5'RACE-ready cDNA with the SMARTer RACE 5'/3' Kit. An Illumina MiSeq was used to sequence the full-length TCR alpha and beta libraries, which had been barcoded with multiplex adaptors. On the study's bioinformatics: For each of nine subset-tissue groups, sequencing data from the five patients were pooled, and the groups were then compared using unsupervised clustering of TCR gene usage. The Morisita-Horn index, with shared sequences weighted by their contribution to each repertoire, was used to calculate repertoire similarity. TCRdb passed the public sequencing reads through fastp at Q25 and MiXCR, retaining productive beta sequences. Every entry covers one CDR3 protein and lists the most common genes and DNA from its rows. These V and J calls are TCRdb output, not the study's own analysis. Across this sample there are about 40,000 distinct CDR3 sequences, with 15% to 20% seen only once. The ten largest clonotypes hold about 2.8% of the sample.

To purify naive CD4+ T cells, the Miltenyi Naive CD4+ T Cell Isolation kit was used, and CD25 microbeads served to deplete Tregs. Tregs, naive and memory CD4+ T cells from tumor, blood and ipsilateral draining lymph nodes of five breast cancer patients underwent full-length TCR alpha and beta sequencing. Tumor tissue and lymph nodes from ipsilateral axillary dissection were perfused with PBS, minced and digested with collagenase I and hyaluronidase. Mononuclear cells from lymph nodes or about 55 ml of peripheral blood were isolated by Ficoll density gradient centrifugation. A purity exceeding 90% was confirmed by FACS for the sorted cell populations.

This TCR was recovered from a female donor with breast cancer. The chain joins TRBV5-1 to TRBJ1-1; TRBD1 is possibly the D segment (6 matching bases). Sequenced: naive CD4+ T cells sorted from a lymph node. The cell subset or site label for this specimen denotes: naive CD4+ T cells, CD4+CD45RA+CD25-. CDR3 protein: CASSLAGGRRVNTEAFF. The DNA sequence is TGCGCCAGCAGCTTGGCTGGGGGCCGCAGGGTGAACACTGAAGCTTTCTTT.